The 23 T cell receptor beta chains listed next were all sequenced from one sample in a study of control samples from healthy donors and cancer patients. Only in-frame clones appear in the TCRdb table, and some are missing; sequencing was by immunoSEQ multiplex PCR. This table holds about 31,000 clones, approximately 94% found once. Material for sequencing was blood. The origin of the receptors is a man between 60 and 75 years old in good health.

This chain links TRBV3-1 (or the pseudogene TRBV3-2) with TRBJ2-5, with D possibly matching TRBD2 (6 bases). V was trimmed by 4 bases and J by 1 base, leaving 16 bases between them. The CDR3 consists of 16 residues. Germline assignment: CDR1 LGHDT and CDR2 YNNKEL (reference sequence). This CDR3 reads CASSRDFGTGQETQYF. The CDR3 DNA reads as TGTGCCAGCAGCCGGGATTTTGGGACTGGCCAAGAGACCCAGTACTTC.

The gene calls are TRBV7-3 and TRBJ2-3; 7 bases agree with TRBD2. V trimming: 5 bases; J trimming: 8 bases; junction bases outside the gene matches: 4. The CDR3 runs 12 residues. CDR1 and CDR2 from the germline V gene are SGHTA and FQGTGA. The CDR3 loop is CASSPPGGTQYF. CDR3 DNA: TGTGCCAGCAGCCCCCCGGGGGGTACGCAGTATTTT.

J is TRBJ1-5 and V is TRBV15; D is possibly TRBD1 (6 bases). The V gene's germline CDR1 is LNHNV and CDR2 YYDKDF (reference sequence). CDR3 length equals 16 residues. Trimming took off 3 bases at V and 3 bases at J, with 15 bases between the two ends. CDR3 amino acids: CATSRDRRGLNQPQHF. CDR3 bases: TGTGCCACCAGCAGGGACAGACGGGGCCTCAATCAGCCCCAGCATTTT.

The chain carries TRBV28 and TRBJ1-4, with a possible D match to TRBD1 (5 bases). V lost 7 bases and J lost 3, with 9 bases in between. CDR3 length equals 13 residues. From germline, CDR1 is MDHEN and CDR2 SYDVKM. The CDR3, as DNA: TGTGCCAGCATCGGGGGATCTAATGAAAAACTGTTTTTT. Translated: CASIGGSNEKLFF.

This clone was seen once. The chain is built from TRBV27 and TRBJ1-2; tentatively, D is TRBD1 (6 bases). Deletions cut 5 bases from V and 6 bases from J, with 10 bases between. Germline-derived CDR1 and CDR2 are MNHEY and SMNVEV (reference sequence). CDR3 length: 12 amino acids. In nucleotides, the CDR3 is TGTGCCAGCAGTCGCAGGGGCGATGGCTACACCTTC. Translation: CASSRRGDGYTF.

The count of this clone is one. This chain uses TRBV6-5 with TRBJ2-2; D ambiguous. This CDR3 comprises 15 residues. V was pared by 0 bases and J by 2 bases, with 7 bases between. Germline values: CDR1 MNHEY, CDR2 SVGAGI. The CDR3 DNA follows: TGTGCCAGCAGTTACTCTGTAGATAACACCGGGGAGCTGTTTTTT. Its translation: CASSYSVDNTGELFF.

CDR3 sequence reads: CASSWGQTNTEAFF. Written as DNA, the CDR3 is TGTGCCAGCAGCTGGGGACAAACGAACACTGAAGCTTTCTTT. The chain employs TRBV7-9 and TRBJ1-1, with D perhaps TRBD1 (6 bases). Looked up from germline, CDR1 is SEHNR and CDR2 is FQNEAQ (reference sequence). Trimming stripped 4 bases from V and 1 base from J, with 10 bases between. This CDR3 region has 14 residues.

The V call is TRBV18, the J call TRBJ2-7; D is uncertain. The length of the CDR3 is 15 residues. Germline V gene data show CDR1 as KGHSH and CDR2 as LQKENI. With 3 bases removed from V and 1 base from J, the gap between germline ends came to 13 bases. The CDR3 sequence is CASSPGRLGSYEQYF. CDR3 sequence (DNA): TGTGCCAGCTCACCCGGACGATTAGGATCCTACGAGCAGTACTTC.

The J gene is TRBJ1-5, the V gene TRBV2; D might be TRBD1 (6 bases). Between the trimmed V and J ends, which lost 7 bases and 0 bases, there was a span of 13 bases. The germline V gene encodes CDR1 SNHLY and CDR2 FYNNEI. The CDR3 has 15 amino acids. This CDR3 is CASTVQGLSNQPQHF. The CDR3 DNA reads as TGTGCCAGCACGGTACAGGGCCTTAGCAATCAGCCCCAGCATTTT.

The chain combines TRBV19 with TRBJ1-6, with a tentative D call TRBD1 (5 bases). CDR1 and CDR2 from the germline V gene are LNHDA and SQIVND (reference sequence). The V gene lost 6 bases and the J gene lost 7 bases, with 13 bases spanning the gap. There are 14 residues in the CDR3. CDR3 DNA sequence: TGTGCCAGTAGGTTCCGGGGGGTAAATTCACCCCTCCACTTT. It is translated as CASRFRGVNSPLHF.

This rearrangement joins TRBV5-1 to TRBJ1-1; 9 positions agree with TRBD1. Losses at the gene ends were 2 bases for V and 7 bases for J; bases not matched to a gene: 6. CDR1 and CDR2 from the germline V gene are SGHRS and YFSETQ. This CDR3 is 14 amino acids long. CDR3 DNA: TGCGCCAGCAGCTTCACACAGGGGGCTCGTGAAGCTTTCTTT. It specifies CASSFTQGAREAFF.

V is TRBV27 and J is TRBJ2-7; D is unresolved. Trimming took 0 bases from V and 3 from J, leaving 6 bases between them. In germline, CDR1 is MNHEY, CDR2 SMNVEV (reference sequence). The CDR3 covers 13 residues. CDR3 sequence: CASSLSGVYEQYF. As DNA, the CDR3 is TGTGCCAGCAGTTTATCTGGGGTCTACGAGCAGTACTTC.

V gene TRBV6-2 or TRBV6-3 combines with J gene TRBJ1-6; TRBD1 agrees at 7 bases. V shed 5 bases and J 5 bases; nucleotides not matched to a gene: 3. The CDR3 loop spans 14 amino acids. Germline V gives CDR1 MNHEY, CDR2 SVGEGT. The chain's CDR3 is CASSLGTDNSPLHF. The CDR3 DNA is TGTGCCAGCAGTCTGGGGACAGATAATTCACCCCTCCACTTT.

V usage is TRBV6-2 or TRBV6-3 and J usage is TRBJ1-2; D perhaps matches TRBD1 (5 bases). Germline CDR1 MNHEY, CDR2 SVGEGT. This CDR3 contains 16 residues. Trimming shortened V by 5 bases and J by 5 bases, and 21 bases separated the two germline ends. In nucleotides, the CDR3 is TGTGCCAGCAGTGCCCGGCGGCAGGGAAAGTGGTATGGCTACACCTTC. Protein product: CASSARRQGKWYGYTF.

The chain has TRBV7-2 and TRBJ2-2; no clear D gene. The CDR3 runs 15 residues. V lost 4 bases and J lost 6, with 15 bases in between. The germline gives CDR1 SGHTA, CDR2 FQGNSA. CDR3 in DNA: TGTGCCAGCAGCTCCGGTGTCTTCCCCGCCGGGGAGCTGTTTTTT. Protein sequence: CASSSGVFPAGELFF. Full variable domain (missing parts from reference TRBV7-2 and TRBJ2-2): GAGVSQSPSNKVTEKGKDVELRCDPISGHTALYWYRQSLGQGLEFLIYFQGNSAPDKSGLPSDRFSAERTGGSVSTLTIQRTQQEDSAVYLCASSSGVFPAGELFFGEGSRLTVL.

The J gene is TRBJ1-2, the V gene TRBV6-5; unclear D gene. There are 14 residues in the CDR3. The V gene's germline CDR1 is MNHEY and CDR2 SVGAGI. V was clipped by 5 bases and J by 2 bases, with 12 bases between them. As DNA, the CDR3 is TGTGCCAGCAGTCGCGGGAGAGGGAACTATGGCTACACCTTC. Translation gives CASSRGRGNYGYTF.

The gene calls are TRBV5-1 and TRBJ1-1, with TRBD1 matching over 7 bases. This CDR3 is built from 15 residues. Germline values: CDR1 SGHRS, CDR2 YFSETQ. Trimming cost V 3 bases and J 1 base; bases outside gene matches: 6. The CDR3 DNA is TGCGCCAGCAGCTCGAGACAGGGACCGAACACTGAAGCTTTCTTT. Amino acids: CASSSRQGPNTEAFF.

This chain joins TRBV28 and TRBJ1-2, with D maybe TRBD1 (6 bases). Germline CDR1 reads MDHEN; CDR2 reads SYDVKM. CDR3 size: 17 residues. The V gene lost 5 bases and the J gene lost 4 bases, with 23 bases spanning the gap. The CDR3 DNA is TGTGCCAGCAGTCCCAGTGTGGGGGCATCGTCTCGCTATGGCTACACCTTC. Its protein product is CASSPSVGASSRYGYTF.

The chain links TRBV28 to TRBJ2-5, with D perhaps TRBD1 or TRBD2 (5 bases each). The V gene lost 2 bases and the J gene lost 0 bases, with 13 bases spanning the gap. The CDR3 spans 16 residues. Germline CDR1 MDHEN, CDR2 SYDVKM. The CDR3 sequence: CASSLASGPYQETQYF. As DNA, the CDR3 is TGTGCCAGCAGTTTAGCCTCGGGACCCTACCAAGAGACCCAGTACTTC.

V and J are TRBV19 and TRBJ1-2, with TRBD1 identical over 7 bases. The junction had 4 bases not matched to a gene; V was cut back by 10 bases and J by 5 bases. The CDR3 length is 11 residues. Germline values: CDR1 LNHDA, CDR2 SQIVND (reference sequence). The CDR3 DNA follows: TGTGCCACCCGACAGGGTTATGGCTACACCTTC. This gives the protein CATRQGYGYTF.

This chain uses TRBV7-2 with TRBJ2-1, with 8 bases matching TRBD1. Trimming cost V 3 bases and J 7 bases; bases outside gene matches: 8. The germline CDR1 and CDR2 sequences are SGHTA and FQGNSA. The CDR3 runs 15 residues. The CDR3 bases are TGTGCCAGCAGCTTGCTACAGGGGGTGGGGAATGAGCAGTTCTTC. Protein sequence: CASSLLQGVGNEQFF.

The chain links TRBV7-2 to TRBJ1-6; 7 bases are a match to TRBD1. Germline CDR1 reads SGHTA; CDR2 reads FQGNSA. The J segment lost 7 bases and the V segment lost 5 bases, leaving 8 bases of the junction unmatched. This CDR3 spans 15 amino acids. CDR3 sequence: CASSLAGGSNSPLHF. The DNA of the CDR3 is TGTGCCAGCAGCCTGGCAGGGGGTTCGAATTCACCCCTCCACTTT.

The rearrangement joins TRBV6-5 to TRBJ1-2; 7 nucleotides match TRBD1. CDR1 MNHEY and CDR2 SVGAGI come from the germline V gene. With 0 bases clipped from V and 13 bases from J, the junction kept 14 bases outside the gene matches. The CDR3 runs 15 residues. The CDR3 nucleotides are TGTGCCAGCAGTTACTCTAGGGACAGCCCCCTAAGTTTCACCTTC. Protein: CASSYSRDSPLSFTF.